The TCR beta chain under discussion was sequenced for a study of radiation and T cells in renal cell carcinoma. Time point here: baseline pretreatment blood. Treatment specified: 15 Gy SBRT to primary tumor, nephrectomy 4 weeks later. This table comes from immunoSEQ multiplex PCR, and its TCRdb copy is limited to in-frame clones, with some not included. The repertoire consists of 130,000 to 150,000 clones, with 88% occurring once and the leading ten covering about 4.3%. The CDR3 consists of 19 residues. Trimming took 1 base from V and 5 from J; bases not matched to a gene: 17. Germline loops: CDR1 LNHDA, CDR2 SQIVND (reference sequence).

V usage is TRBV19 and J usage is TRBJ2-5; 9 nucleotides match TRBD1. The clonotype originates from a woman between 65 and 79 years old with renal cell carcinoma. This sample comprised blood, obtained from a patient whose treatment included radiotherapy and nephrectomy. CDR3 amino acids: CASSIGPSTGTGMKETQYF. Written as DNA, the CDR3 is TGTGCCAGTAGTATAGGCCCCAGCACTGGGACAGGGATGAAGGAGACCCAGTACTTC.